Sequencing of this TCR beta chain was carried out in a study of T cells in Graves' hyperthyroidism and ophthalmopathy. A patient was excluded if there was uncontrolled infection, other autoimmune disease, pregnancy or lactation. Study outcomes and limitations: Before onset, ophthalmopathy was predicted by the model a median roughly six months earlier.

Per the germline V gene, CDR1 is SGHRS and CDR2 is YFSETQ. Trimming at V came to 4 bases and at J to 6 bases, leaving 12 bases not matched to a gene. The CDR3 extends over 16 amino acids. TCR beta CDR3 regions were amplified from RNA. Researchers ran a first-round RT-PCR on the TCR CDR3 using the HTBI primer set. TCRdb re-called the multiplex PCR reads through MiXCR, storing one row per CDR3 protein. The sample records about 300,000 distinct CDR3 sequences, around 19% being singletons. This clonotype came up a few times. Its antigen remains unknown. The sequencing sample was made of blood. The sequence derives from a man aged 50 to 59 with Graves' ophthalmopathy. V gene TRBV5-1 combines with J gene TRBJ2-3; 9 bases match TRBD2. This CDR3 is CASSPKEAGGRDTQYF. As DNA, the CDR3 is TGCGCCAGCAGCCCCAAGGAAGCGGGAGGCCGGGATACGCAGTATTTT.